These 22 T cell receptor beta chains share one sample of origin, sequenced in a study of CD8+ T cells in alopecia areata. RNA extraction was followed by reverse transcription into cDNA, which acted as the sequencing template. Sequencing used immunoSEQ multiplex PCR; TCRdb keeps in-frame clones, though not all of them. The repertoire holds 150,000 to 200,000 clones, with more than 55% as singletons. Regarding treatment: oral pan-JAK inhibitor, 5-10 mg twice daily. The sample consisted of CD4+ T cells sorted from blood, taken at week 49, from a patient treated with tofacitinib. Every receptor here comes from a human donor with alopecia areata.

The chain uses TRBV29-1 and TRBJ1-1, with D possibly TRBD1 on 5 matching bases. V lost 5 bases and J lost 2, with 24 bases in between. Germline V lookup: CDR1 SQVTM, CDR2 ANQGSEA. The CDR3 is made up of 17 amino acids. CDR3 bases: TGCAGCGTTTCCTTCCGGGACCCCCCGGACGAAAACACTGAAGCTTTCTTT. Encoded protein: CSVSFRDPPDENTEAFF.

The gene calls are TRBV14 and TRBJ2-3; perhaps D is TRBD1 or TRBD2 (6 bases each). Germline values: CDR1 SGHDN, CDR2 FVKESK. The CDR3 runs 20 residues. V was trimmed by 1 base and J by 2 bases, leaving 25 bases between them. DNA of the CDR3: TGTGCCAGCAGCCAAGCTTCAAGATTCCCCTGGGGGGCTAACACAGATACGCAGTATTTT. It specifies CASSQASRFPWGANTDTQYF.

This clone has just a few counts. The rearrangement joins TRBV18 to TRBJ1-3; tentatively, D is TRBD1 (6 bases). Germline loops: CDR1 KGHSH, CDR2 LQKENI. There are 16 residues in the CDR3. V lost 2 bases, J lost 3 bases, and 14 bases lay in between. Here the CDR3 DNA reads TGTGCCAGCTCACCAAAGGCAGGGGCTGGTGGAAACACCATATATTTT. Its protein is CASSPKAGAGGNTIYF. The variable domain in full, with the rest retrieved from reference TRBV18 and TRBJ1-3, is NAGVMQNPRHLVRRRGQEARLRCSPMKGHSHVYWYRQLPEEGLKFMVYLQKENIIDESGMPKERFSAEFPKEGPSILRIQQVVRGDSAAYFCASSPKAGAGGNTIYFGEGSWLTVV.

This chain's CDR3 is CASSQAELSGANVLTF. Here the CDR3 DNA reads TGCGCCAGCAGCCAGGCCGAGCTCTCTGGGGCCAACGTCCTGACTTTC. This chain uses TRBV4-3 with TRBJ2-6; D gene unclear. Trimming shortened V by 3 bases and J by 0 bases, and 9 bases separated the two germline ends. CDR3 length: 16 amino acids. CDR1 is LGHNA and CDR2 is YSLEER in the germline V gene.

This chain connects TRBV4-1 to TRBJ1-1; 8 bases are a match to TRBD1. J lost 4 bases, V lost 5 bases, and 6 bases had no gene match. There are 14 residues in the CDR3. CDR1 MGHRA and CDR2 YSYEKL come from the germline V gene. In nucleotides, the CDR3 is TGCGCCAGCAGCTCAGGACAGGGTAGCACTGAAGCTTTCTTT. Translating gives CASSSGQGSTEAFF.

The V gene is TRBV7-8, the J gene TRBJ2-3; D unresolved. The length of the CDR3 is 13 residues. Germline CDR1 is SGHVS and CDR2 is FQNEAQ. V lost 0 bases to trimming and J lost 6 bases, with 7 bases between them. Here the CDR3 reads CASSLASGDTQYF. The CDR3 nucleotides are TGTGCCAGCAGCTTAGCTTCCGGGGATACGCAGTATTTT.

This clone was recorded only once. The chain recombines TRBV2 with TRBJ2-7; D perhaps matches TRBD2 (6 bases). The length of the CDR3 is 14 residues. Germline V gives CDR1 SNHLY, CDR2 FYNNEI. V lost 6 bases to trimming and J lost 4 bases, with 16 bases between them. CDR3 in DNA: TGTGCCAGCAGGGACCAAAGACTAGTTTACGAGCAGTACTTC. It specifies CASRDQRLVYEQYF.

This clone has more than one count but fewer than ten. CDR3 sequence reads: CASSWGGQPQHF. The CDR3 DNA reads as TGTGCCAGCAGTTGGGGAGGTCAGCCCCAGCATTTT. The V and J genes are TRBV27 and TRBJ1-5; D is unclear. Germline lookup yields CDR1 MNHEY and CDR2 SMNVEV (reference sequence). CDR3 size: 12 residues. Trimming took off 4 bases at V and 6 bases at J, with 7 bases between the two ends.

The chain couples TRBV30 to TRBJ2-5, with D perhaps TRBD2 (5 bases). Germline assignment: CDR1 GTSNPN and CDR2 SVGIG (reference sequence). CDR3 length: 13 residues. Trimming took off 6 bases at V and 2 bases at J, with 13 bases between the two ends. The CDR3 bases are TGTGCCTGCACCCTTTCGGGACAAGAGACCCAGTACTTC. Protein sequence: CACTLSGQETQYF.

J is TRBJ2-5 and V is TRBV6-9, with unresolved D. CDR3 size: 14 residues. V lost 0 bases to trimming and J lost 7 bases, with 12 bases between them. Per germline, CDR1 MNHGY and CDR2 SVAAGI. The DNA for the CDR3 is TGTGCCAGCAGTTATTCGCCTCCTCTGGGGACCCAGTACTTC. Encoded protein: CASSYSPPLGTQYF.

The chain is built from TRBV25-1 and TRBJ2-1; maybe TRBD2 (6 bases). Per germline, CDR1 MGHDK and CDR2 SYGVNS. The CDR3 spans 13 residues. V lost 8 bases to trimming and J lost 4 bases, with 12 bases between them. CDR3 protein: CASSGGFYNEQFF. For the CDR3, the DNA is TGTGCCAGCTCTGGGGGGTTTTACAATGAGCAGTTCTTC.

The chain recombines TRBV30 with TRBJ2-2, with D possibly being TRBD1 (5 bases). The germline CDR1 and CDR2 sequences are GTSNPN and SVGIG (reference sequence). Trimming removed 4 bases from V and 7 bases from J, with 10 bases in between. This CDR3 is built from 12 residues. CDR3 residues: CAWIQGYGELFF. The DNA of the CDR3 is TGTGCCTGGATTCAGGGTTACGGGGAGCTGTTTTTT.

V gene TRBV2 combines with J gene TRBJ1-1; D gene uncertain. Germline loops: CDR1 SNHLY, CDR2 FYNNEI. V lost 1 base, J lost 1 base, and 7 bases lay in between. The CDR3 has 14 residues. CDR3 bases: TGTGCCAGCAGTGAAGGGCAGGCGAACACTGAAGCTTTCTTT. Residues: CASSEGQANTEAFF.

The J gene is TRBJ2-1, the V gene TRBV18, with D perhaps matching TRBD1 (5 bases). The CDR3 spans 12 residues. V lost 3 bases and J lost 10, with 10 bases in between. The germline V gene has CDR1 KGHSH and CDR2 LQKENI. The CDR3 loop reads CASSPRGGEQFF. As DNA, the CDR3 is TGTGCCAGCTCACCTAGGGGTGGAGAGCAGTTCTTC.

The chain recombines TRBV6-5 with TRBJ2-1; 8 positions match TRBD2. V lost 7 bases, J lost 9 bases, and 5 bases stayed unmatched. Germline V gives CDR1 MNHEY, CDR2 SVGAGI. The CDR3 has 12 residues. As DNA, the CDR3 is TGTGCCAGCACCCCCGGGGGGGGTGAGCAGTTCTTC. Encoded protein: CASTPGGGEQFF.

J is TRBJ1-6 and V is TRBV30; no clear D gene. CDR3 length: 13 residues. The germline V and J ends were trimmed by 4 bases and 9 bases, with 13 bases remaining between them. CDR1 is GTSNPN and CDR2 is SVGIG in the germline V gene (reference sequence). CDR3 residues: CAWKTLRGSPLHF. The CDR3 coding sequence is TGTGCCTGGAAGACACTCAGAGGTTCACCCCTCCACTTT.

CDR3 DNA: TGCGCCAGCAGCCAAACAGGGGGCCGGTCACCCCTCCACTTT. Protein sequence: CASSQTGGRSPLHF. This chain joins TRBV4-1 and TRBJ1-6, with 9 bases that match TRBD1. Germline V gene lookup returns CDR1 MGHRA and CDR2 YSYEKL. The CDR3 is 14 residues long. With 2 bases clipped from V and 10 bases from J, the junction kept 3 bases outside the gene matches.

This chain links TRBV7-8 with TRBJ1-6, with a weak D call TRBD1 (5 bases). CDR3 length: 14 amino acids. Between the trimmed V and J ends, which lost 5 bases and 8 bases, there was a span of 13 bases. Germline CDR1 and CDR2: SGHVS and FQNEAQ. For the CDR3, the DNA is TGTGCCAGCAGCCCCAGGGTTTTCGATTCACCCCTCCACTTT. Translating gives CASSPRVFDSPLHF.

V and J are TRBV30 and TRBJ2-2; TRBD2 aligns across 8 bases. CDR1 GTSNPN and CDR2 SVGIG come from the germline V gene (reference sequence). The J segment lost 1 base and the V segment lost 0 bases, leaving 7 bases of the junction unmatched. The CDR3 has 17 amino acids. The CDR3 spells CAWSVLAGGMNTGELFF. The CDR3 DNA sequence: TGTGCCTGGAGTGTACTGGCGGGGGGCATGAACACCGGGGAGCTGTTTTTT. The whole variable domain, filled in from reference TRBV30 and TRBJ2-2, reads SQTIHQWPATLVQPVGSPLSLECTVEGTSNPNLYWYRQAAGRGLQLLFYSVGIGQISSEVPQNLSASRPQDRQFILSSKKLLLSDSGFYLCAWSVLAGGMNTGELFFGEGSRLTVL.

This clone was recorded many times. Other DNA sequences in the same sample also yield this CDR3. This sequence joins TRBV9 and TRBJ2-1; 8 bases fit TRBD1. After removal of 0 bases from V and 7 bases from J, the junction contained 6 bases not matched to a gene. The germline CDR1 and CDR2 sequences are SGDLS and YYNGEE. This CDR3 region has 15 residues. CDR3 sequence: CASSVEGQGGNEQFF. In DNA, the CDR3 is TGTGCCAGCAGCGTAGAAGGACAGGGTGGGAATGAGCAGTTCTTC.

V is TRBV5-6 and J is TRBJ2-7; no definite D call. CDR1 and CDR2 (germline): SGHDT, YYEEEE. The CDR3 length is 12 residues. Trimming pared 2 bases from V and 2 bases from J, leaving 5 bases between. CDR3 DNA sequence: TGTGCCAGCAGCTTCAAGGCCTACGAGCAGTACTTC. Translated: CASSFKAYEQYF.

This sequence joins TRBV4-3 and TRBJ2-1; no firm D call. In germline, CDR1 is LGHNA, CDR2 YSLEER. V lost 0 bases, J lost 5 bases, and 5 bases lay in between. This CDR3 has 13 amino acids. The CDR3 nucleotides read TGCGCCAGCAGCCAAGAAAACAACAATGAGCAGTTCTTC. Protein product: CASSQENNNEQFF.